This is a list of T cell receptor beta chains from one sample in a study of cytomegalovirus exposure and HLA in healthy donors. The repertoire was sequenced with immunoSEQ multiplex PCR; TCRdb's copy has only in-frame clones and lacks some. The sample lists around 100,000 clones; less than 85% were seen once. Sequencing input: PBMCs. These receptors were taken from a woman in her fifties or sixties in good health and CMV-seropositive. CDR3s include the opening cysteine and the closing phenylalanine or tryptophan. A D gene is named only where the DNA matches it firmly. Not all rows give a size; the values are once, few, many and, for expanded clones, a class.

j_gene | v_gene | d_gene | abundance | CDR3aa | CDR3nt
TRBJ2-1 | TRBV4-1 | TRBD2 | . | CASSHRAGDDEQFF | TGCGCCAGCAGCCACCGAGCGGGAGATGATGAGCAGTTCTTC
TRBJ2-2 | TRBV4-2 | TRBD2 | . | CASSPSPHSGRGTGELFF | TGTGCCAGCAGCCCTTCCCCTCATAGCGGGAGGGGGACCGGGGAGCTGTTTTTT
TRBJ2-2 | TRBV5-4 | TRBD2 | . | CASSLGASGMNTGELFF | TGTGCCAGCAGCTTGGGGGCTAGCGGGATGAACACCGGGGAGCTGTTTTTT
TRBJ1-1 | TRBV10-1 | TRBD1 | . | CASSGTGQAFF | TGCGCCAGCAGCGGGACAGGGCAAGCTTTCTTT
TRBJ2-3 | TRBV30 | TRBD2 | . | CAWRKGGPRGTDTQYF | TGTGCCTGGAGGAAGGGAGGGCCGCGGGGCACAGATACGCAGTATTTT
TRBJ2-3 | TRBV10-3 | TRBD1 | . | CATSDRVTDTQYF | TGTGCCACCTCGGACAGGGTCACAGATACGCAGTATTTT
TRBJ2-2 | TRBV28 | . | . | CASRISGELFF | TGTGCCAGCAGAATATCCGGGGAGCTGTTTTTT
TRBJ1-1 | TRBV9 | TRBD1 | few | CASSVGGTGGEAFF | TGTGCCAGCAGCGTAGGTGGGACAGGGGGTGAAGCTTTCTTT
TRBJ1-1 | TRBV7-9 | . | . | CASSLTSYEAFF | TGTGCCAGCAGCTTGACTAGTTATGAAGCTTTCTTT
TRBJ2-1 | TRBV9 | . | . | CASSPRAGTNNEQFF | TGTGCCAGCAGCCCGCGAGCGGGGACAAACAATGAGCAGTTCTTC
TRBJ1-2 | TRBV6-5 | TRBD1 | . | CASGWQGGAGGYTF | TGTGCCAGCGGGTGGCAGGGGGGCGCTGGTGGCTACACCTTC
TRBJ1-2 | TRBV2 | . | . | CASSEEVGGNYGYTF | TGTGCCAGCAGTGAAGAAGTGGGAGGGAACTATGGCTACACCTTC
TRBJ1-5 | TRBV2 | TRBD1 | . | CASRGTGDQPQHF | TGTGCCAGCAGAGGGACAGGGGATCAGCCCCAGCATTTT
TRBJ2-6 | TRBV9 | . | . | CASSVGHPGSGANVLTF | TGTGCCAGCAGCGTAGGACACCCCGGCTCTGGGGCCAACGTCCTGACTTTC
TRBJ2-3 | TRBV7-9 | TRBD2 | . | CASSRTSASTDTQYF | TGTGCCAGCAGCCGGACTAGCGCCAGCACAGATACGCAGTATTTT
TRBJ2-1 | TRBV19 | . | once | CASSIRSLEVNEQFF | TGTGCCAGTAGTATCCGTAGTCTAGAAGTCAATGAGCAGTTCTTC
TRBJ1-5 | TRBV28 | TRBD1 | once | CASSLTGGGYQPQHF | TGTGCCAGCAGTTTGACAGGGGGAGGTTATCAGCCCCAGCATTTT